These 24 T cell receptor beta chains came from one sample sequenced in a study of blood T cell repertoires in COVID-19. Clones were read by immunoSEQ multiplex PCR, and TCRdb kept only the in-frame ones, dropping some. Of roughly 220,000 clones in the sample, around 85% are singletons; the top ten hold under 1.5%. The source material was PBMCs or T cells enriched from blood (not recorded which). Every receptor here comes from a woman aged 40 to 50 with acute COVID-19.

The V and J genes are TRBV13 and TRBJ2-7; D ambiguous. The CDR3 runs to 15 residues. Germline V gene lookup returns CDR1 PRHDT and CDR2 FYEKMQ (reference sequence). Deletions cut 5 bases from V and 1 base from J, with 15 bases between. The CDR3 DNA reads TGTGCCAGCAGCACGACACTGGCGATATCCTACGAGCAGTACTTC. Translated: CASSTTLAISYEQYF.

V and J are TRBV5-6 and TRBJ2-2; TRBD2 matches at 7 bases. The J segment lost 4 bases and the V segment lost 0 bases, leaving 6 bases of the junction unmatched. CDR3 size: 16 residues. The V gene's germline CDR1 is SGHDT and CDR2 YYEEEE. The DNA of the CDR3 is TGTGCCAGCAGCTTGGGACTAGCCGCCCGCACCGGGGAGCTGTTTTTT. Translation gives CASSLGLAARTGELFF.

The chain has TRBV3-1 (or the pseudogene TRBV3-2) and TRBJ2-7, with 8 bases fitting TRBD2. Germline V gene sequence: CDR1 LGHDT, CDR2 YNNKEL (reference sequence). V trimming: 3 bases; J trimming: 5 bases; junction bases outside the gene matches: 18. This CDR3 comprises 18 residues. CDR3 sequence: CASSHYPKAASGPHEQYF. In DNA, the CDR3 is TGTGCCAGCAGCCATTATCCAAAGGCGGCTAGCGGGCCCCACGAGCAGTACTTC.

The chain recombines TRBV28 with TRBJ2-1; 9 nucleotides agree with TRBD2. The germline CDR1 and CDR2 sequences are MDHEN and SYDVKM. The CDR3 covers 15 residues. V was pared by 2 bases and J by 7 bases, with 6 bases of the junction left unmatched. As DNA, the CDR3 is TGTGCCAGCAGTTTAGCGGGAGGGCCAGTGAATGAGCAGTTCTTC. Translation: CASSLAGGPVNEQFF.

This chain connects TRBV2 to TRBJ1-2; 10 nucleotides line up with TRBD1. V was clipped by 7 bases and J by 8 bases; unmatched bases: 7. The CDR3 loop spans 13 amino acids. Germline values: CDR1 SNHLY, CDR2 FYNNEI. DNA of the CDR3: TGTGCCAGCACCCCGGGACAGGGGAACGGCTACACCTTC. It encodes CASTPGQGNGYTF.

This clone was seen a few times. CDR3 nucleotide sequence: TGTGCCAGCAGCTTGACCGGGACTAGCGGGACTGGACCCTACAATGAGCAGTTCTTC. Translation gives CASSLTGTSGTGPYNEQFF. The chain links TRBV5-5 to TRBJ2-1; the match to TRBD2 covers 13 bases. This CDR3 spans 19 amino acids. CDR1 and CDR2 from the germline V gene are SGHKS and YYEKEE (reference sequence). Trimming removed 1 base from V and 2 bases from J; junction bases left unmatched: 9.

The chain uses TRBV11-3 and TRBJ1-5, with 9 nucleotides matching TRBD1. The V and J ends lost 9 bases and 0 bases, in that order; junction bases with no gene match: 21. Germline V lookup: CDR1 SGHNT, CDR2 YENEEA. The CDR3 consists of 20 residues. The CDR3, as DNA: TGTGCCAGATCCCGATACTCCCTACAGGGGGCGGTTTGTAGCAATCAGCCCCAGCATTTT. Encoded protein: CARSRYSLQGAVCSNQPQHF.

J is TRBJ2-1 and V is TRBV11-3, with TRBD2 matching 11 bases. Germline V CDR1 and CDR2: SGHNT, YENEEA. The ends lost 0 bases at V and 4 bases at J; junction bases unmatched: 2. This CDR3 contains 16 residues. In nucleotides, the CDR3 is TGTGCCAGCAGCTTAGAGGCTAGCGGGGGGTACAATGAGCAGTTCTTC. This encodes CASSLEASGGYNEQFF.

The chain recombines TRBV27 with TRBJ2-7; possible D gene TRBD1, 5 bases. This CDR3 region has 15 residues. CDR1 and CDR2 from the germline V gene are MNHEY and SMNVEV (reference sequence). Trimming shortened V by 5 bases and J by 3 bases, and 17 bases separated the two germline ends. The DNA of the CDR3 is TGTGCCAGCAGTATGAGCCTTGGACACGGCTACGAGCAGTACTTC. It yields the protein CASSMSLGHGYEQYF.

The rearrangement joins TRBV4-1 to TRBJ2-2, with 8 bases fitting TRBD2. CDR1 is MGHRA, CDR2 YSYEKL, per germline. The V gene end was trimmed by 0 bases and the J gene end by 4 bases; junction bases not matched to a gene: 10. This CDR3 spans 18 amino acids. Here the CDR3 reads CASSQEPPTSGATGELFF. The CDR3 region has the DNA TGCGCCAGCAGCCAAGAACCCCCAACTAGCGGAGCCACCGGGGAGCTGTTTTTT.

This chain links TRBV12-3 or TRBV12-4 with TRBJ2-1; the D gene is possibly TRBD1 (6 bases). The CDR3 is 11 residues long. Trimming shortened V by 6 bases and J by 9 bases, and 9 bases separated the two germline ends. CDR3 region: CASSLGGEQFF. The CDR3, as DNA: TGTGCCAGCAGCCTAGGGGGTGAGCAGTTCTTC.

The CDR3 DNA reads TGTGCCAGCAGCTTAGGACCCCCCGGAGGGACCCAGTACTTC. It codes for CASSLGPPGGTQYF. The rearrangement joins TRBV7-7 to TRBJ2-5; a possible D gene is TRBD2 (5 bases). V dropped 1 base and J dropped 7 bases, with 13 bases sitting between them. Germline V lookup: CDR1 SSHAT, CDR2 FNYEAQ (reference sequence). The CDR3 loop spans 14 amino acids.

This clone was seen a handful of times. This chain links TRBV5-1 with TRBJ1-2; 8 bases agree with TRBD1. CDR3 size: 14 residues. V lost 7 bases to trimming and J lost 4 bases; unmatched junction nucleotides: 9. Per the germline V gene, CDR1 is SGHRS and CDR2 is YFSETQ. As DNA, the CDR3 is TGCGCCAGCTCCCCCCGACAGGGGCCCTATGGCTACACCTTC. Translated: CASSPRQGPYGYTF. Full variable domain (rest looked up from reference TRBV5-1 and TRBJ1-2): KAGVTQTPRYLIKTRGQQVTLSCSPISGHRSVSWYQQTPGQGLQFLFEYFSETQRNKGNFPGRFSGRQFSNSRSEMNVSTLELGDSALYLCASSPRQGPYGYTFGSGTRLTVV.

CDR3 DNA: TGTGCCAGCAGCGAACAGGGTGCTCAGCCCCAGCATTTT. Translation: CASSEQGAQPQHF. The chain combines TRBV9 with TRBJ1-5; D may be TRBD1 (6 bases). V was trimmed by 3 bases and J by 6 bases, leaving 10 bases between them. The germline CDR1 and CDR2 sequences are SGDLS and YYNGEE. This CDR3 spans 13 amino acids.

V gene TRBV4-2 combines with J gene TRBJ1-2; the D gene is possibly TRBD1 (6 bases). The CDR3 has 15 residues. V gave up 2 bases and J gave up 6 bases, with 16 bases separating them. Germline CDR1 reads LGHNA; CDR2 reads YNFKEQ. The DNA of the CDR3 is TGTGCCAGCAGCCAAAGACCCGAGGGGGGGCATGGCTACACCTTC. Amino acid sequence: CASSQRPEGGHGYTF.

The gene calls are TRBV27 and TRBJ2-7, with D hard to call. Germline CDR1 reads MNHEY; CDR2 reads SMNVEV (reference sequence). The CDR3 totals 13 residues. V was clipped by 3 bases and J by 4 bases, with 10 bases between them. The CDR3 loop reads CASSLGRMYEQYF. CDR3 nucleotides: TGTGCCAGCAGTTTGGGCAGGATGTACGAGCAGTACTTC.

The CDR3 bases are TGTGCCAGCAGCTTAGATGGAGATTACGAGCAGTACTTC. Its protein product is CASSLDGDYEQYF. J is TRBJ2-7 and V is TRBV11-2; D is unresolved. V was shortened by 0 bases and J by 4 bases, with 7 bases between the two germline ends. CDR3 length equals 13 residues. Per germline, CDR1 SGHAT and CDR2 FQNNGV.

J is TRBJ1-5 and V is TRBV4-1; TRBD1 matches at 8 bases. The germline gives CDR1 MGHRA, CDR2 YSYEKL. CDR3 length equals 18 residues. The trim removed 2 bases at V and 6 bases at J, leaving 15 bases unmatched. CDR3 bases: TGCGCCAGCAGCCAAATCCAGTGGGGTACAGGGGGAGGTCAGCCCCAGCATTTT. Translating gives CASSQIQWGTGGGQPQHF.

V gene TRBV3-1 (or the pseudogene TRBV3-2) combines with J gene TRBJ2-7, with 10 bases identical to TRBD2. The CDR3 sequence is 17 residues long. The ends lost 2 bases at V and 4 bases at J; junction bases unmatched: 11. The V gene's germline CDR1 is LGHDT and CDR2 YNNKEL (reference sequence). This CDR3 is CASSQTSGVGRPYEQYF. CDR3 in DNA: TGTGCCAGCAGCCAAACTAGCGGGGTAGGTCGACCTTACGAGCAGTACTTC.

The genes are TRBV11-2 and TRBJ2-2, with 12 bases aligning to TRBD2. In germline, CDR1 is SGHAT, CDR2 FQNNGV. This CDR3 is built from 17 residues. Losses at the gene ends were 1 base for V and 0 bases for J; bases not matched to a gene: 0. CDR3 protein: CASSLGTSGANTGELFF. CDR3 sequence (DNA): TGTGCCAGCAGCTTAGGGACTAGCGGGGCGAACACCGGGGAGCTGTTTTTT.

The gene calls are TRBV9 and TRBJ2-2; the D gene is possibly TRBD2 (6 bases). Germline CDR1 is SGDLS and CDR2 is YYNGEE. Deletions cut 4 bases from V and 4 bases from J, with 20 bases between. CDR3 size: 17 residues. DNA for the CDR3: TGTGCCAGCAGCCGACTTCCGGGAGCTCTGGCCACCGGGGAGCTGTTTTTT. Translated: CASSRLPGALATGELFF.

CDR3 protein: CASTTGTSGDTQYF. The CDR3 DNA follows: TGTGCCAGTACCACAGGGACCTCTGGAGATACGCAGTATTTT. The chain recombines TRBV19 with TRBJ2-3, with D perhaps matching TRBD1 (6 bases). The ends were cut back, 7 bases at V and 5 bases at J, with 16 bases in the middle. This CDR3 is built from 14 residues. Per germline, CDR1 LNHDA and CDR2 SQIVND (reference sequence).

This chain uses TRBV21-1 with TRBJ2-7; whether TRBD2, the table's D call, matches the DNA was not checked. TRBV21-1 is labeled a pseudogene. The CDR3 totals 16 residues. The CDR3 bases are TGTGCCAGCAGCAAAGGCGGATCGGTAATATCCTACGAGCAGTACTTC. Translation: CASSKGGSVISYEQYF.

V gene TRBV27 combines with J gene TRBJ2-7, with a possible D match to TRBD2 (6 bases). CDR1 is MNHEY, CDR2 SMNVEV, per germline (reference sequence). Trimming removed 1 base from V and 0 bases from J, with 10 bases in between. CDR3 length: 15 residues. CDR3 DNA sequence: TGTGCCAGCAGTTTATACGGGGGTACCTCCTACGAGCAGTACTTC. This encodes CASSLYGGTSYEQYF.